The clone carrying this T cell receptor (beta chain) is medium-sized within its sample. Its antigen is unknown. This sample stems from a study of spatial heterogeneity in lung cancer. Study-wide findings and caveats: Tracking of tumor mutation counts was seen in expanded intratumoral alpha and beta TCR counts.

TCRdb reprocessed the 5' RACE reads with MiXCR, giving one entry per CDR3 protein. This repertoire shows about 9,800 distinct CDR3 sequences, roughly 9.4% found once; its top ten account for around 13%. The CDR3 runs to 12 residues. Germline CDR1 reads SQVTM; CDR2 reads ANQGSEA. V lost 5 bases to trimming and J lost 2 bases, with 10 bases between them. Regarding time point: sample taken at primary tumor resection. Sequencing covered unsorted whole RNA taken from tumor, nontumor lung or frozen PBMC. The clonotype originates from a female donor with early-stage non-small cell lung cancer. The genes are TRBV29-1 and TRBJ2-7, with D hard to call. Sequencing used lung tumor tissue, obtained at surgery. The CDR3 nucleotides read TGCAGCGTTAGATTTGGCACCTACGAGCAGTACTTC. This gives the protein CSVRFGTYEQYF.